At least ten counts were recorded for the clone carrying this TCR beta chain. The antigen remains undetermined. Diagnostic decisions used clinical symptoms, serum thyroxine and TRAb, thyroid ultrasound and orbital computed tomography. Fresh peripheral blood, approximately 9.6 ml, yielded the PBMCs. CDR1 and CDR2 (germline): SGHDN, FVKESK. V was shortened by 1 base and J by 2 bases, with 6 bases between the two germline ends. There are 13 residues in the CDR3. This sample was included in a study of T cells in Graves' hyperthyroidism and ophthalmopathy. Study-wide context: Before treatment of any kind, peripheral blood was taken at initial diagnosis. Study-wide findings and caveats: Most expanded thyroid clonotypes above 0.001 recurred in blood.

There were TCR beta CDR3 regions amplified from RNA transcripts. Initially, a first-round RT-PCR of the TCR CDR3 employed the HTBI primer set. TCRdb reanalysed the multiplex PCR reads using MiXCR and keeps one entry per CDR3 protein. This sample has under 700,000 distinct CDR3 sequences; over 15% occur once, and the top ten carry around 19%. The clonotype comes from a woman younger than 35 with Graves' hyperthyroidism. The material sequenced was blood. The chain combines TRBV14 with TRBJ2-7; maybe TRBD1 (6 bases). In DNA form, the CDR3 reads TGTGCCAGCAGCCAAGCAGGGGCCTACGAGCAGTACTTC. Protein sequence: CASSQAGAYEQYF.